Following are 9 T cell receptor beta chains from one sample sequenced in a study of cytomegalovirus exposure and HLA in healthy donors. Primers for the PCR totalled 60 Vbeta and 13 Jbeta. The table came from immunoSEQ multiplex PCR; TCRdb's copy has only in-frame clones and leaves some out. The sample has about 180,000 clones, roughly four fifths seen once. Sequencing input: PBMCs. The source of these receptors is a male donor in good health and CMV-seronegative.

This clone was detected a few times. The chain is built from TRBV7-2 and TRBJ2-3; TRBD2 matches 7 bases. Germline CDR1 is SGHTA and CDR2 is FQGNSA. The CDR3 loop spans 14 amino acids. V shed 1 base, J shed 4 bases, and the junction held 2 bases outside the gene matches. The CDR3 sequence: CASSLGTSPDTQYF. CDR3 DNA sequence: TGTGCCAGCAGCTTAGGGACTAGTCCAGATACGCAGTATTTT.

This clone was seen more than once but under ten times. V is TRBV5-1 and J is TRBJ2-1; 8 bases line up with TRBD2. The length of the CDR3 is 17 residues. Germline trimming cut 1 base from V and 2 bases from J; bases unmatched to any gene: 8. The germline V gene has CDR1 SGHRS and CDR2 YFSETQ. CDR3 in amino acids: CASSLYRGGGTYNEQFF. The CDR3 DNA reads TGCGCCAGCAGCTTGTACCGGGGGGGAGGCACCTACAATGAGCAGTTCTTC.

This clone was picked up one time. This chain uses TRBV30 with TRBJ1-3; a weak D match, TRBD1 (6 bases). This CDR3 has 14 amino acids. Germline values: CDR1 GTSNPN, CDR2 SVGIG (reference sequence). Trimming cost V 3 bases and J 2 bases, with 11 bases left between them. DNA of the CDR3: TGTGCCTGGAGAATTCGGACAGCTGGAAACACCATATATTTT. This codes for CAWRIRTAGNTIYF.

The rearrangement uses TRBV14 and TRBJ1-6; TRBD1 might be the D (5 bases). Per the germline V gene, CDR1 is SGHDN and CDR2 is FVKESK. V lost 2 bases and J lost 4, with 9 bases in between. The length of the CDR3 is 15 residues. The CDR3 spells CASSQLQEYNSPLHF. The CDR3 DNA reads TGTGCCAGCAGCCAACTACAGGAGTATAATTCACCCCTCCACTTT.

The chain links TRBV5-4 to TRBJ1-2; 8 bases match TRBD1. This CDR3 is 14 amino acids long. From germline, CDR1 is SGHNT and CDR2 YYREEE (reference sequence). The trim removed 4 bases at V and 12 bases at J, leaving 14 bases unmatched. This CDR3 is CASSLQGQATWDTF. The CDR3 coding sequence is TGTGCCAGCAGCCTACAGGGACAGGCAACGTGGGACACCTTC.

The rearrangement uses TRBV28 and TRBJ2-1, with 8 bases identical to TRBD1. Trimming removed 4 bases from V and 6 bases from J; junction bases left unmatched: 5. Germline assignment: CDR1 MDHEN and CDR2 SYDVKM. There are 14 residues in the CDR3. CDR3 sequence: CASSSGQGSNEQFF. DNA for the CDR3: TGTGCCAGCAGTTCCGGACAGGGTAGCAATGAGCAGTTCTTC.

The chain is built from TRBV6-5 and TRBJ2-5, with D tentatively TRBD1 (5 bases). The germline V gene has CDR1 MNHEY and CDR2 SVGAGI. Between the trimmed V and J ends, which lost 8 bases and 7 bases, there was a span of 17 bases. The CDR3 length is 13 residues. CDR3 sequence: CASSDSTRATQYF. CDR3 DNA: TGTGCCAGCTCTGACAGCACAAGGGCGACCCAGTACTTC.

In the case of this clone: One end of the junction varies from germline; a read error may be responsible. This sequence joins TRBV25-1 and TRBJ2-7; 7 bases line up with TRBD1. The length of the CDR3 is 11 residues. CDR1 and CDR2 from the germline V gene are MGHDK and SYGVNS. CDR3 DNA sequence: TGTGCCAGCAGTGAATACGGGACAGAACACTTC. It specifies CASSEYGTEHF.

This clone turned up a few times. This chain uses TRBV19 with TRBJ2-1, with no clear D. Trimming stripped 0 bases from V and 2 bases from J, with 11 bases between. Germline V lookup: CDR1 LNHDA, CDR2 SQIVND (reference sequence). The CDR3 contains 16 residues. The CDR3 nucleotides are TGTGCCAGTAGTATAGATTCCAGCGAACCCTACAATGAGCAGTTCTTC. This gives the protein CASSIDSSEPYNEQFF.